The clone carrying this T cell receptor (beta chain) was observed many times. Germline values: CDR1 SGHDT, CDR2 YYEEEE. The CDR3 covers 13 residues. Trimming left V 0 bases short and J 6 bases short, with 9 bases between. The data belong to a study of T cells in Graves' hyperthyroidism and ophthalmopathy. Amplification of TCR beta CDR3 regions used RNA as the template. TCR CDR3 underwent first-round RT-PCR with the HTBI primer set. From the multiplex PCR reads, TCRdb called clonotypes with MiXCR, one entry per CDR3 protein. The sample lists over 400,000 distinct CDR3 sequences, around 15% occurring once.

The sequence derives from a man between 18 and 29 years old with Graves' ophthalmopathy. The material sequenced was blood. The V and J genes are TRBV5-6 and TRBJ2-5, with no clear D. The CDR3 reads CASSLGVQQTQYF. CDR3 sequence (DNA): TGTGCCAGCAGCTTGGGCGTTCAGCAGACCCAGTACTTC.